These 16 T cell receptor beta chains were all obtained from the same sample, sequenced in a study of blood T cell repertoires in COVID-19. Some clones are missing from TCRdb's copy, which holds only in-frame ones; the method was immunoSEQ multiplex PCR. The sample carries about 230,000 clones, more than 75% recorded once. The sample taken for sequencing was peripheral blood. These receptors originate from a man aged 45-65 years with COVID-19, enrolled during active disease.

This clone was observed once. The CDR3 DNA follows: TGTGCCAGCAGGTCCGGGGGATCCTACAATGAGCAGTTCTTC. Amino acid sequence: CASRSGGSYNEQFF. This chain uses TRBV7-3 with TRBJ2-1; D may be TRBD2 (6 bases). Germline CDR1 and CDR2: SGHTA and FQGTGA. V lost 6 bases to trimming and J lost 1 base, with 10 bases between them. This CDR3 has 14 amino acids.

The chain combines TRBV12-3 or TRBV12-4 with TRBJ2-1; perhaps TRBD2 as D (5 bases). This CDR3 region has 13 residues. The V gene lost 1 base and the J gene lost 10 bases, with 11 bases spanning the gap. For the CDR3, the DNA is TGTGCCAGCAGTTTAGGGGAGATCATGGAGCAGTTCTTC. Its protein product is CASSLGEIMEQFF.

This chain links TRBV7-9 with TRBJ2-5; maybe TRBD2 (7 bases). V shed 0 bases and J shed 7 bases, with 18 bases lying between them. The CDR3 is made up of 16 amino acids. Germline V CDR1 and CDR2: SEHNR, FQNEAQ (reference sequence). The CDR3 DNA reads TGTGCCAGCAGCTTAGCGTTAGGACTAGGAGGGGGGACCCAGTACTTC. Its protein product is CASSLALGLGGGTQYF.

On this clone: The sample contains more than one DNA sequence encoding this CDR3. CDR3: CASSVGQGYGYTF. The CDR3 DNA reads TGTGCCAGCAGCGTGGGACAGGGGTATGGCTACACCTTC. The rearrangement joins TRBV9 to TRBJ1-2, with 10 bases aligning to TRBD1. With 2 bases clipped from V and 5 bases from J, the junction kept 0 bases outside the gene matches. This CDR3 has 13 amino acids. Per germline, CDR1 SGDLS and CDR2 YYNGEE. The full variable domain, its missing parts supplied by reference TRBV9 and TRBJ1-2, is DSGVTQTPKHLITATGQRVTLRCSPRSGDLSVYWYQQSLDQGLQFLIQYYNGEERAKGNILERFSAQQFPDLHSELNLSSLELGDSALYFCASSVGQGYGYTFGSGTRLTVV.

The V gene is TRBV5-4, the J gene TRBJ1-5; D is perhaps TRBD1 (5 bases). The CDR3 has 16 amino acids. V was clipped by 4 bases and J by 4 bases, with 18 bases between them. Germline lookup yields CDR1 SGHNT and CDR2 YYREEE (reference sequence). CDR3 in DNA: TGTGCCAGCAGCCTCGGGGGGGACGGCTCTAATCAGCCCCAGCATTTT. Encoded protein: CASSLGGDGSNQPQHF.

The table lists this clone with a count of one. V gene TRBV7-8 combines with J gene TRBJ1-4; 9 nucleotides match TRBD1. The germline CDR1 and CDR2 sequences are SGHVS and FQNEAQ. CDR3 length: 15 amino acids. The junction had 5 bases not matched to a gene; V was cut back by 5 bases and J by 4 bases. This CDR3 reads CASSVDRGVNEKLFF. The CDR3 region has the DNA TGTGCCAGCAGCGTGGACAGGGGCGTTAATGAAAAACTGTTTTTT.

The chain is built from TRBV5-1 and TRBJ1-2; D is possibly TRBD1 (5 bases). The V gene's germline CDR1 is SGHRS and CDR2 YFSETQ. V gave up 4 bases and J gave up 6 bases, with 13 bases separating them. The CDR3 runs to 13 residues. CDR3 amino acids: CASSRDGRDGYTF. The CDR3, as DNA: TGCGCCAGCAGCCGGGACGGGAGAGATGGCTACACCTTC.

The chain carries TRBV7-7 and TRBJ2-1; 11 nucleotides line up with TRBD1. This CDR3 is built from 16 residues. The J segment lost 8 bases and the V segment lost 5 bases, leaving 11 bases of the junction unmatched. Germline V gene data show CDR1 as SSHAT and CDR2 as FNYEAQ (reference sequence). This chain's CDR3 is CASSRDGTGGNDEQFF. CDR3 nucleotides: TGTGCCAGCAGCCGAGACGGGACAGGGGGTAATGATGAGCAGTTCTTC.

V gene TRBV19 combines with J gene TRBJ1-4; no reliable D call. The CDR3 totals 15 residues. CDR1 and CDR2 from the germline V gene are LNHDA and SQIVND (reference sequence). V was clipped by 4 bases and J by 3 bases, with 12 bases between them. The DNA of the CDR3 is TGTGCCAGTAGTACAGCAAGCGCGCCTAATGAAAAACTGTTTTTT. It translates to CASSTASAPNEKLFF.

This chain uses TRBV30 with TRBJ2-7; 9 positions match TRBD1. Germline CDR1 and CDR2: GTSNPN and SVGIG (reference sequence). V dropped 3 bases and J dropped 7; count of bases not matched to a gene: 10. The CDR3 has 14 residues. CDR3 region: CAWRVTGGSREQYF. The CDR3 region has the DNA TGTGCCTGGAGGGTGACAGGGGGATCGAGGGAGCAGTACTTC. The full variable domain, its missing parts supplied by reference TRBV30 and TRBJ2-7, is SQTIHQWPATLVQPVGSPLSLECTVEGTSNPNLYWYRQAAGRGLQLLFYSVGIGQISSEVPQNLSASRPQDRQFILSSKKLLLSDSGFYLCAWRVTGGSREQYFGPGTRLTVT.

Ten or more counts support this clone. This CDR3 is CASSQTVAGGAGELFF. As DNA, the CDR3 is TGTGCCAGCAGCCAAACTGTAGCGGGAGGGGCCGGGGAGCTGTTTTTT. The chain has TRBV3-1 (or the pseudogene TRBV3-2) and TRBJ2-2; 11 positions match TRBD2. Germline V gene sequence: CDR1 LGHDT, CDR2 YNNKEL (reference sequence). The ends lost 2 bases at V and 6 bases at J; junction bases unmatched: 5. This CDR3 comprises 16 residues.

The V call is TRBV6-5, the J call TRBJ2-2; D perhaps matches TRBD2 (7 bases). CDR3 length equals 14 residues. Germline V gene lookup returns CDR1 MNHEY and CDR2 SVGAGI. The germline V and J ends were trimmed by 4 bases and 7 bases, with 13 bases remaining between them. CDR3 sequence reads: CASSLGGVNGELFF. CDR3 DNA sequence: TGTGCCAGCAGTTTAGGGGGGGTGAACGGGGAGCTGTTTTTT.

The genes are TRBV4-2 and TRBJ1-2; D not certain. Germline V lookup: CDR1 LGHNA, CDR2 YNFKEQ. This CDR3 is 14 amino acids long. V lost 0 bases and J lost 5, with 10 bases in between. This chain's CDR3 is CASSQDERRYGYTF. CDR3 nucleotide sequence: TGTGCCAGCAGCCAAGATGAACGGAGGTATGGCTACACCTTC.

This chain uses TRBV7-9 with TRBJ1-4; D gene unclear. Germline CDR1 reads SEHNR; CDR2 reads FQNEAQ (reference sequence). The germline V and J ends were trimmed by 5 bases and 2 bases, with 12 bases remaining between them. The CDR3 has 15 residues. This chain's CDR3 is CASSSGEVTNEKLFF. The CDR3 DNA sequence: TGTGCCAGCAGCAGCGGGGAGGTCACTAATGAAAAACTGTTTTTT.

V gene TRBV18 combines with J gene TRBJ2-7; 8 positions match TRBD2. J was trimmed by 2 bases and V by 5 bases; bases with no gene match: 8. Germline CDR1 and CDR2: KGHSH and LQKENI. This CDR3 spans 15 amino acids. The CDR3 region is CASSATRGAPYEQYF. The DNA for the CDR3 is TGTGCCAGCTCAGCGACGCGGGGGGCGCCCTACGAGCAGTACTTC.

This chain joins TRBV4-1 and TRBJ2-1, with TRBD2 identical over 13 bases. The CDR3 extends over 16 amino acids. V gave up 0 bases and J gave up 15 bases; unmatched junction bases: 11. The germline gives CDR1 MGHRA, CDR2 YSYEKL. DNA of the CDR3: TGCGCCAGCAGCCAAGATCCGGGGACTAGCGGGACCGATTCGTTCTTC. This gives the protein CASSQDPGTSGTDSFF.